Presented here are 12 T cell receptor beta chains from one specimen sequenced in a study of regulatory T cells in long-lasting Graves disease. According to the study, TCR beta libraries were built with iRepertoire HTBI primers and CDR3-region Arm-PCR. TCRdb used MiXCR to reprocess the multiplex PCR reads, holding one entry per CDR3 protein. Of approximately 490,000 distinct CDR3 sequences in the sample, around 16% were seen once. Time point of the sample: newly diagnosed GD, antithyroid drugs for less than 3 months. RNA extracted from PBMCs served as the sequencing template. These data were likewise used in another study, on T cells in Graves' hyperthyroidism and ophthalmopathy.

Sequenced here: peripheral blood mononuclear cells (PBMCs), sampled at new diagnosis, from a patient treated with antithyroid drugs. The source is a man between 35 and 55 years old with Graves disease.

This clonotype was seen ten or more times. V and J are TRBV28 and TRBJ2-1; TRBD1 matches at 9 bases. This CDR3 spans 15 amino acids. The J segment lost 5 bases and the V segment lost 5 bases, leaving 7 bases of the junction unmatched. Germline lookup yields CDR1 MDHEN and CDR2 SYDVKM. The CDR3 spells CASSLEGQGHNEQFF. The CDR3 DNA reads as TGTGCCAGCAGTCTGGAAGGACAGGGGCACAATGAGCAGTTCTTC.

This clonotype was seen ten or more times. The rearrangement joins TRBV13 to TRBJ2-5; TRBD1 is a possible D gene (6 bases). Trimming took 7 bases from V and 0 from J, leaving 15 bases between them. The V gene's germline CDR1 is PRHDT and CDR2 FYEKMQ (reference sequence). CDR3 size: 15 residues. This CDR3 is CASTSLRDNQETQYF. The CDR3 coding sequence is TGTGCCAGCACCTCCCTCCGGGACAACCAAGAGACCCAGTACTTC.

With regard to this clonotype: A much larger clone lies one base from this, so it may be a read error. The chain recombines TRBV24-1 with TRBJ2-1; TRBD1 aligns across 7 bases. This CDR3 contains 17 residues. The germline CDR1 and CDR2 sequences are KGHDR and SFDVKD. In nucleotides, the CDR3 is TGTGCCACCAGTGATTGGAATGACAGGGTTTCCTACAATGAGCAGCTCTTC. This sequence encodes CATSDWNDRVSYNEQLF.

This clonotype occurred a few times. This rearrangement joins TRBV3-1 to TRBJ2-1; TRBD2 aligns across 12 bases. Germline CDR1 is LGHDT and CDR2 is YNNKEL (reference sequence). The CDR3 covers 17 residues. V shed 1 base and J 9 bases; nucleotides not matched to a gene: 10. The CDR3 bases are TGTGCCAGCAGCCAAGTTTCCGGGACTAGCGGGCCAGGTGAGCAGTTCTTC. The encoded protein is CASSQVSGTSGPGEQFF.

About this clonotype: A much bigger clone sits one base away, suggesting this may be a read error. This sequence joins TRBV20-1 and TRBJ2-5, with D possibly called TRBD1 or TRBD2 (5 bases each). Germline lookup yields CDR1 DFQATT and CDR2 SNEGSKA (reference sequence). This CDR3 comprises 13 residues. The CDR3, as DNA: TGCGGTGAGCTAGCCATAGGGGAAGAGACCCAGTACTTC. Encoded protein: CGELAIGEETQYF.

The chain is built from TRBV15 and TRBJ2-2; 10 nucleotides agree with TRBD2. Germline lookup yields CDR1 LNHNV and CDR2 YYDKDF (reference sequence). J lost 4 bases, V lost 0 bases, and 14 bases had no gene match. This CDR3 contains 20 residues. The CDR3 spells CATSREQGEVLAGITGELFF. CDR3 nucleotides: TGTGCCACCAGCAGAGAACAGGGGGAGGTACTAGCGGGAATCACCGGGGAGCTGTTTTTT.

Ten or more counts support this clonotype. The chain couples TRBV20-1 to TRBJ2-2; 10 nucleotides align to TRBD2. CDR3 size: 18 residues. Looked up from germline, CDR1 is DFQATT and CDR2 is SNEGSKA (reference sequence). The trim removed 0 bases at V and 6 bases at J, leaving 13 bases unmatched. CDR3 nucleotide sequence: TGCAGTGCTAGAGATCGAGGACTAGCGGTTCACGGAGCCGGGGAGCTGTTTTTT. Its protein product is CSARDRGLAVHGAGELFF.

This clonotype was recorded a few times. This chain connects TRBV14 to TRBJ2-7; 8 bases map to TRBD2. The junction had 4 bases not matched to a gene; V was cut back by 1 base and J by 2 bases. From germline, CDR1 is SGHDN and CDR2 FVKESK. The CDR3 runs 15 residues. This chain's CDR3 is CASSQGGREAYEQYF. CDR3 DNA sequence: TGTGCCAGCAGCCAAGGTGGGCGGGAGGCCTACGAGCAGTACTTC.

This clonotype was picked up many times. The rearrangement uses TRBV27 and TRBJ1-6; 8 bases agree with TRBD1. The length of the CDR3 is 13 residues. V gave up 2 bases and J gave up 9 bases; unmatched junction bases: 0. Germline CDR1 MNHEY, CDR2 SMNVEV (reference sequence). CDR3 sequence: CASSLTGGSPLHF. CDR3 sequence (DNA): TGTGCCAGCAGTTTAACAGGGGGTTCACCCCTCCACTTT.

In this sample, this clonotype turned up once. Given a much more abundant clone one base away, this may be a read error. The V call is TRBV5-1, the J call TRBJ1-4; TRBD1 might be the D (5 bases). This CDR3 region has 14 residues. Trimming cost V 4 bases and J 6 bases, with 13 bases left between them. Germline V CDR1 and CDR2: SGHRS, YFSETQ. In DNA, the CDR3 is TGCGCCAGCAGCCCCGTCCCAGGGCATGAAAAACTGTTTTTT. Translation: CASSPVPGHEKLFF.

At least ten counts were recorded for this clonotype. The V and J genes are TRBV19 and TRBJ1-2; D not resolved. CDR1 is LNHDA and CDR2 is SQIVND in the germline V gene (reference sequence). The germline V and J ends were trimmed by 10 bases and 5 bases, with 17 bases remaining between them. The length of the CDR3 is 13 residues. CDR3 bases: TGTGCCACCGATCCGGGAGGGTTGTATGGCTACACCTTC. As protein: CATDPGGLYGYTF.

On this clonotype: A single base separates this from a much larger clone, so it may be a read error. J is TRBJ2-3 and V is TRBV2; 9 bases are a match to TRBD1. The J call is in doubt because the DNA end fits TRBJ1-5 better. The CDR3 totals 13 residues. The germline V gene has CDR1 SNHLY and CDR2 FYNNEI. CDR3 DNA sequence: TGTGCCAGCACCCGGGACAGGGTGGATACGCAGCATTTT. Its protein product is CASTRDRVDTQHF.